The sequence of this T cell receptor (beta chain) was determined in a study of OX40 agonist ivuxolimab in advanced cancers. About the study: The dose of intravenous ivuxolimab that patients received every 2 weeks ranged from 0.01 to 10 mg/kg.

This CDR3 is 14 amino acids long. Looked up from germline, CDR1 is SQVTM and CDR2 is ANQGSEA. V lost 6 bases to trimming and J lost 6 bases, with 21 bases between them. Method: immunoSEQ multiplex PCR; TCRdb's copy keeps in-frame clones and lacks some. Here the sample spans around 80,000 clones, about 91% being singletons. The TCR originated in an adult with an advanced solid tumor such as melanoma, head and neck, liver or kidney cancer. The J gene is TRBJ2-7, the V gene TRBV29-1; perhaps TRBD2 as D (7 bases). Sequenced material: CD4+ or CD8+ T cells sorted from blood, taken in a trial of the OX40 agonist ivuxolimab. The CDR3 DNA sequence: TGCAGCGTGGAAAAGGGGGGGGCGAATTCCGAGCAGTACTTC. Translating gives CSVEKGGANSEQYF.